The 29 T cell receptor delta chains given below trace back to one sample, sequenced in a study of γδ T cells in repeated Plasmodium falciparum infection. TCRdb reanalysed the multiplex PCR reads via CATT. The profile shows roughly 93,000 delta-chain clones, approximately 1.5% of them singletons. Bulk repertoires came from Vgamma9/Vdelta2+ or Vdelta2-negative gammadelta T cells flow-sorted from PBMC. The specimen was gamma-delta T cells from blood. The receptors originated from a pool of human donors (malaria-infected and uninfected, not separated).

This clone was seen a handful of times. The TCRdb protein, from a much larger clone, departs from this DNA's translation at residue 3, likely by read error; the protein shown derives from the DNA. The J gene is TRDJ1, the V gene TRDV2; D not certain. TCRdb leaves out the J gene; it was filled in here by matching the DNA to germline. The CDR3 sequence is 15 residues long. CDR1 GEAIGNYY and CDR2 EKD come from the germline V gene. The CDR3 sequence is CAYDPLQRPHGKLIF. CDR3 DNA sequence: TGTGCCTATGACCCCTTACAACGTCCGCACGGTAAACTCATCTTT.

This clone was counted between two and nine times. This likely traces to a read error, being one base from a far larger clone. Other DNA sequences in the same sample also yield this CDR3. CDR3 loop: CALVGLLGDWIPYPSYTDKLIF. In DNA, the CDR3 is TGTGCTCTTGTCGGCTTACTGGGGGACTGGATACCATATCCATCGTACACCGATAAACTCATCTTT. The rearrangement uses TRDV1 and TRDJ1; the match to TRDD3 covers 9 bases. In the absence of a J gene in TCRdb, the DNA was matched to germline to assign it here. Per the germline V gene, CDR1 is TSWWSYY and CDR2 is QGS. CDR3 size: 22 residues. The trim removed 7 bases at V and 0 bases at J, leaving 27 bases unmatched.

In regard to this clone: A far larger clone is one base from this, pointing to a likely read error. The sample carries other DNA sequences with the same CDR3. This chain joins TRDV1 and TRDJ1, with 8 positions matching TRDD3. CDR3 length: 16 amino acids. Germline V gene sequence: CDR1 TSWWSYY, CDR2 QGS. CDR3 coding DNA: TGCGCCCTGGACAGTTACTGGGGGTCCTACACCGATAAACTCATCTTT. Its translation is CALDSYWGSYTDKLIF.

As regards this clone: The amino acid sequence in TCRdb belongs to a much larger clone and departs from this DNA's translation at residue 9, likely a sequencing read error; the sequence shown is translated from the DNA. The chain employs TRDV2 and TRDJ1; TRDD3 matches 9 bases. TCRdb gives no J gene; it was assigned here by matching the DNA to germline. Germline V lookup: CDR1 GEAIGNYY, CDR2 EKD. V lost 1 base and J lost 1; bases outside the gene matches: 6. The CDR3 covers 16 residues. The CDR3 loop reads CACDTYWGTRTDKLIF. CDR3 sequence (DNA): TGTGCCTGTGACACGTACTGGGGGACACGCACCGATAAACTCATCTTT.

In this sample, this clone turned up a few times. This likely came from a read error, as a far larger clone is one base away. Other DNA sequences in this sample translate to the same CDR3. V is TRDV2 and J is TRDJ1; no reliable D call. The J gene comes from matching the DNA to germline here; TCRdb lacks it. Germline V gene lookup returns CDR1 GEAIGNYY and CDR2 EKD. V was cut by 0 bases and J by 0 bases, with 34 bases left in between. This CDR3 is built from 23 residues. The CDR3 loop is CACDTGKPVGPPTAPHNTDKLIF. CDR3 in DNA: TGTGCCTGTGACACCGGTAAGCCGGTTGGACCTCCGACGGCACCACACAACACCGATAAACTCATCTTT.

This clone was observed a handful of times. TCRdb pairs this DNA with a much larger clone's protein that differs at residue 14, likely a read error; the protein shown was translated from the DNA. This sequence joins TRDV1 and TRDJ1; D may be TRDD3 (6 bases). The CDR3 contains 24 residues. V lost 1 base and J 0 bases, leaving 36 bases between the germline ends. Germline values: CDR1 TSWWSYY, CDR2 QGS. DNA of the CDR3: TGTGCTCTTGGGGAACAACCCTGTACTGGGATCCGTCGTCTCGGGATCAAGTACACCGATAAACTCATCTTT. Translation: CALGEQPCTGIRRLGIKYTDKLIF.

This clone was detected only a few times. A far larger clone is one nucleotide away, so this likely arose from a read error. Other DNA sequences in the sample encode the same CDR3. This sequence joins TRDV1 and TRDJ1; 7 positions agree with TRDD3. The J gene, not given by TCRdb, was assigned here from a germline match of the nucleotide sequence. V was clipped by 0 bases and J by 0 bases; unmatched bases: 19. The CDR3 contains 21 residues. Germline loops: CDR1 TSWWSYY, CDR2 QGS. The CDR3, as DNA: TGTGCTCTTGGGGAACTGAAGGTTCTGTCCACCTGGGGGGAATACACCGATAAACTCATCTTT. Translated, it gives CALGELKVLSTWGEYTDKLIF.

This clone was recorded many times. The CDR3 coding sequence is TGTGCCTCCCCCGCCCCCCTTCCTTATCTGTACACCGATAAACTCATCTTT. Its translation: CASPAPLPYLYTDKLIF. V and J are TRDV3 and TRDJ1, with 7 bases aligning to TRDD2. The CDR3 has 17 residues. CDR1 and CDR2 (germline): TVYSNPD, GDNSRS (reference sequence). The J segment lost 0 bases and the V segment lost 4 bases, leaving 17 bases of the junction unmatched.

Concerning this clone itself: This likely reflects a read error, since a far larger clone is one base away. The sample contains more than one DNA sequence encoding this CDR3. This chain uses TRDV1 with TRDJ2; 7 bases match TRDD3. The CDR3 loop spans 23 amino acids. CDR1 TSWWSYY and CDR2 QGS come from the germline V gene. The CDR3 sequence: CALGERGRIWGRRNPLEGAQLFF. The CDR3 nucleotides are TGTGCTCTTGGGGAACGGGGCCGAATCTGGGGGCGGCGAAATCCCCTCGAGGGAGCACAGCTCTTCTTT.

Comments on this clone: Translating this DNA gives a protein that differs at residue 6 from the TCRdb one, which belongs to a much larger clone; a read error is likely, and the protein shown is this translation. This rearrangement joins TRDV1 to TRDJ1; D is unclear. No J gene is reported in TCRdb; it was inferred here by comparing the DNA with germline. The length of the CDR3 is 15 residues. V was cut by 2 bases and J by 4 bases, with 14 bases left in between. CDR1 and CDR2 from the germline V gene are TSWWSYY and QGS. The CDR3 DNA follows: TGTGCTCTTGGGGAATCACCGGGGTGGGACGATAAACTCATCTTT. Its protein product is CALGESPGWDDKLIF.

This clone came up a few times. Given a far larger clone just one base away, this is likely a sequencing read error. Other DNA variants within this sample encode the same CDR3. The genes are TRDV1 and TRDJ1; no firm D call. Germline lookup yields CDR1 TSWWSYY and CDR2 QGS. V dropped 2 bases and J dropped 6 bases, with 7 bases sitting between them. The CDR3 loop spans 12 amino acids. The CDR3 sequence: CALGELRYKLIF. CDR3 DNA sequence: TGTGCTCTTGGGGAATTGAGGTATAAACTCATCTTT.

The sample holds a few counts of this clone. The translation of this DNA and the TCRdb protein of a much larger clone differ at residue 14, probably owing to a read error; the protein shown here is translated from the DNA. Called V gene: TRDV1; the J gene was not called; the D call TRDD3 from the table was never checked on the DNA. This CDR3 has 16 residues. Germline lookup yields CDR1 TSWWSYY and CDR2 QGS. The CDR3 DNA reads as TGTGCTCTTGGGGAACTCACCAGGATCCCGACCGATAAACCCATCTTT. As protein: CALGELTRIPTDKPIF.

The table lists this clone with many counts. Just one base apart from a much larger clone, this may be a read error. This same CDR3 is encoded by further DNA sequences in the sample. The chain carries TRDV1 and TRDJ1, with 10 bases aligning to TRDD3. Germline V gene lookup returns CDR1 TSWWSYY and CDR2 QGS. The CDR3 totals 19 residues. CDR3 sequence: CALTLKFPGGYAVTDKLIF. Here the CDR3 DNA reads TGTGCTCTTACATTAAAATTCCCAGGGGGATACGCGGTTACCGATAAGCTCATCTTT.

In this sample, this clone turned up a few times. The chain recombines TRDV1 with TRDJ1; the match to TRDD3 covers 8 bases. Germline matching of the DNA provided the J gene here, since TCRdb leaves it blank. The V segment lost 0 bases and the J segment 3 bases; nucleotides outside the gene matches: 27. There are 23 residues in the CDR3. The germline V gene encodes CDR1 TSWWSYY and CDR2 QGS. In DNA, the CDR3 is TGTGCTCTTGGGGAACTTCACAGGCATCCATTAAGTACTGGGGGTCACAGGGCCGATAAACTCATCTTT. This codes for CALGELHRHPLSTGGHRADKLIF.

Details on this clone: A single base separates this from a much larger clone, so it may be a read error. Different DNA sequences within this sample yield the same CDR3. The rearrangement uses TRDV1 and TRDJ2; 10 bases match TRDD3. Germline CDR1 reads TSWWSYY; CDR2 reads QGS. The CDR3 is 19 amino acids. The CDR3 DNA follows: TGTGCTCTTGGGGAACTTCTACGTCGGGGGATACGTGGAAGAGCACAACTCTTCTTC. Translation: CALGELLRRGIRGRAQLFF.

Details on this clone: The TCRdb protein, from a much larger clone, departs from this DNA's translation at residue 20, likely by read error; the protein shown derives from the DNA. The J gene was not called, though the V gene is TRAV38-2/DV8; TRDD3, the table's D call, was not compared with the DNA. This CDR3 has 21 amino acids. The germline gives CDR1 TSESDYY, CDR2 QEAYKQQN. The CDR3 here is CAYRSGQILPYLTGGYDKLTF. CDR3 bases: TGTGCTTATAGGAGCGGCCAGATCCTACCGTACCTAACTGGGGGATACGATAAACTCACCTTT.

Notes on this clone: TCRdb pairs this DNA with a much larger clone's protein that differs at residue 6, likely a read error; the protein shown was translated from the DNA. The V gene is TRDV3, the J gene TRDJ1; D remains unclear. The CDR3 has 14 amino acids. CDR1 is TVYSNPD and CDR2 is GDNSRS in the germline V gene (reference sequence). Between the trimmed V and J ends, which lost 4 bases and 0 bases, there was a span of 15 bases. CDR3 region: CASQGCLYTDKLIF. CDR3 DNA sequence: TGTGCCTCCCAGGGGTGTTTGTACACCGATAAACTCATCTTT. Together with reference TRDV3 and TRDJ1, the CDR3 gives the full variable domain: CDKVTQSSPDQTVASGSEVVLLCTYDTVYSNPDLFWYRIRPDYSFQFVFYGDNSRSEGADFTQGRFSVKHILTQKAFHLVISPVRTEDSATYYCASQGCLYTDKLIFGKGTRVTVEP.

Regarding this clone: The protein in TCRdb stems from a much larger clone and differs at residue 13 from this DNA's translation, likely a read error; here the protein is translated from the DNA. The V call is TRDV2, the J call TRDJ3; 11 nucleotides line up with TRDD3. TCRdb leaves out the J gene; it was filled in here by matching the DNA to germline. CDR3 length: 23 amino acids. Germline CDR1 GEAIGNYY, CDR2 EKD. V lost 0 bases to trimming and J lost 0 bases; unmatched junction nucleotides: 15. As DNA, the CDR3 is TGTGCCTGTGACACCGGCCACTGGGGGATATGGAACACGAGCTCCTGGGACACCCGACAGATGTTTTTC. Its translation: CACDTGHWGIWNTSSWDTRQMFF.

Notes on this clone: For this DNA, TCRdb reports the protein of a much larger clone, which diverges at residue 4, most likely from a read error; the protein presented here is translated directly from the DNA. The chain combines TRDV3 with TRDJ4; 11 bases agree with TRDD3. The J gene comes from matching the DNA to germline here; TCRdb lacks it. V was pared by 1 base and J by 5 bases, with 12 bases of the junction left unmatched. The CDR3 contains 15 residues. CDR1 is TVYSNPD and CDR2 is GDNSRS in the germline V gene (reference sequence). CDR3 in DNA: TGTGCCTTTAATCCAGGCTGGGGGATACTGAGGCCCCTGATCTTT. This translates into CAFNPGWGILRPLIF. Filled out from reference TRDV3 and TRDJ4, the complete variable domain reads CDKVTQSSPDQTVASGSEVVLLCTYDTVYSNPDLFWYRIRPDYSFQFVFYGDNSRSEGADFTQGRFSVKHILTQKAFHLVISPVRTEDSATYYCAFNPGWGILRPLIFGKGTYLEVQQ.

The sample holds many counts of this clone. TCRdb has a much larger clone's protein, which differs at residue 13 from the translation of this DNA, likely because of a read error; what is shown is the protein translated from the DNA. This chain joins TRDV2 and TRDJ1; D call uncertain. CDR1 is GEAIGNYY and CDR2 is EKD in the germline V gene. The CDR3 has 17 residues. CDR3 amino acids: CACDTAGVLRYTGKLIF. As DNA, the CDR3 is TGTGCCTGTGACACCGCCGGGGTTCTCCGGTACACCGGTAAACTCATCTTT.

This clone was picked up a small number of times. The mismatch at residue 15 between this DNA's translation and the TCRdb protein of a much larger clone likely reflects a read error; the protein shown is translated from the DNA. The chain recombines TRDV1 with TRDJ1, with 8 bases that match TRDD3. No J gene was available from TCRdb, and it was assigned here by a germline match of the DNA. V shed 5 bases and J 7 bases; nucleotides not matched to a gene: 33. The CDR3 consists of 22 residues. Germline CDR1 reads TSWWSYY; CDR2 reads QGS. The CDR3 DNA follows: TGTGCTCTTGGGATTCGCAACGTCCGTCCTACCTTACTGGGGGGCCTAAGAGGTAAACTCATCTTT. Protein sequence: CALGIRNVRPTLLGGLRGKLIF.

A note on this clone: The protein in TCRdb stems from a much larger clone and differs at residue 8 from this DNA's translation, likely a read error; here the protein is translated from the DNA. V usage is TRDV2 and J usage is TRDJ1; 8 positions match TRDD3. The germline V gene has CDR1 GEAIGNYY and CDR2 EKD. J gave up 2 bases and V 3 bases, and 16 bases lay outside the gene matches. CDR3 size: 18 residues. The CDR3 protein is CACDFVLRDTRRTDKLIF. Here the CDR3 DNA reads TGTGCCTGTGACTTTGTACTGAGGGATACGCGTCGTACCGATAAACTCATCTTT.

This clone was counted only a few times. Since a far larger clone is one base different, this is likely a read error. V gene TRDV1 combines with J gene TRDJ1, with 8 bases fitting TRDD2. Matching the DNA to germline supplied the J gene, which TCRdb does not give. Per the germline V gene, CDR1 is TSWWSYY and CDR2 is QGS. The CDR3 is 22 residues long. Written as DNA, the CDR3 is TGTGCCCTTGGGGAACCTACACGCGATTACCTTCCTATCGCATGGGCGATGGGTAAACTCATCTTT. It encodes CALGEPTRDYLPIAWAMGKLIF.

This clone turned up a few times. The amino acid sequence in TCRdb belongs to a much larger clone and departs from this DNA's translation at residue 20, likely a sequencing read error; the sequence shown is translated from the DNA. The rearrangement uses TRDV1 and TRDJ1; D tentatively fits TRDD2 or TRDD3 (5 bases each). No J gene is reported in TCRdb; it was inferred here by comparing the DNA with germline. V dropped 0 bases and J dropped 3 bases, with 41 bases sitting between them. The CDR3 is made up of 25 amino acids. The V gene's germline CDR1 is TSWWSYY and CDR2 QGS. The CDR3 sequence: CALGELLTALPGVLEVTLYADKLIF. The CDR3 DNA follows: TGTGCTCTTGGGGAACTGTTGACAGCCCTACCCGGTGTACTGGAGGTCACACTGTACGCCGATAAACTCATCTTT.

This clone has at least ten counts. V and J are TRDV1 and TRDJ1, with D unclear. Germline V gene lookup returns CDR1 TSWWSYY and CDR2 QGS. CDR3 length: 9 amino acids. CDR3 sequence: CSVTDKLIF. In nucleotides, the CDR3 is TGTTCCGTCACCGATAAACTCATCTTT.

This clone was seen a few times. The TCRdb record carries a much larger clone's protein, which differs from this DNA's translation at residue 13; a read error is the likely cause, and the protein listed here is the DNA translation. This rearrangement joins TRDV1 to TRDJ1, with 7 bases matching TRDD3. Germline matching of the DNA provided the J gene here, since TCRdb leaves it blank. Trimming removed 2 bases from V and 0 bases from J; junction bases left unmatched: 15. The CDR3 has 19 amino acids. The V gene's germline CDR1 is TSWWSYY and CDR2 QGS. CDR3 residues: CALGETVPRDTEHTDKLIF. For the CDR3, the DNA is TGTGCTCTTGGGGAAACAGTACCCCGGGATACTGAGCACACCGATAAACTCATCTTT.

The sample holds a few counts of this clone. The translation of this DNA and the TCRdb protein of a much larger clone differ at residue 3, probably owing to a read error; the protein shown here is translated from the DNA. Here the CDR3 DNA reads TGTGCTCCTGGGGAACCCCGCGGTGGGATACGAGCTGATAAACTCATCTTT. It codes for CAPGEPRGGIRADKLIF. The genes are TRDV1 and TRDJ1, with 8 bases fitting TRDD3. TCRdb carries no J gene annotation; the J gene was assigned here by matching the DNA with germline. Germline lookup yields CDR1 TSWWSYY and CDR2 QGS. There are 17 residues in the CDR3.

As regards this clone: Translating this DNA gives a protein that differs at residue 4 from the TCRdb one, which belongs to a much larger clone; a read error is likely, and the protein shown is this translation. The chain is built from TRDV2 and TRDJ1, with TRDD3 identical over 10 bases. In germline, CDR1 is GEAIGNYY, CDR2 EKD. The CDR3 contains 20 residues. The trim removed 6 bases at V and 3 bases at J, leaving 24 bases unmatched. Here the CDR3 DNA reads TGTGCCTGTAACCCAATCAGCGGCGGGGGGATACGCGAATTGGCCGATAAACTCATCTTT. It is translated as CACNPISGGGIRELADKLIF.

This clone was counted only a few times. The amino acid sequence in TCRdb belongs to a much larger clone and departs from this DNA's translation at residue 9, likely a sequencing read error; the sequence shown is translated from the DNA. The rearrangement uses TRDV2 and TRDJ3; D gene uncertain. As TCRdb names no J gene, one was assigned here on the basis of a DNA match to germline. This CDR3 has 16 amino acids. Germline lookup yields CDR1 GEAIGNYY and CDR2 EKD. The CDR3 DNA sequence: TGTGCCTGTGACACCGAACTCTCCCGGGACACCCGACAGATGTTTTTC. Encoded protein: CACDTELSRDTRQMFF.